The 9 T cell receptor beta chains listed next were all sequenced from one sample in a study of response to subunit inactivated influenza vaccine. TCRdb ran MiXCR on the RT-PCR reads and lists one entry per CDR3 protein. The repertoire includes about 500,000 distinct CDR3 sequences, approximately 15% of them detected once, and approximately 3% sits in the top ten. The sequencing used CD4+ T cells sorted from PBMCs, collected about 24 months after vaccination. The receptors were sampled from a man between 50 and 69 years old who received an inactivated influenza vaccine.

The chain uses TRBV12-3 or TRBV12-4 and TRBJ2-6; weak D call: TRBD2 (5 bases). Trimming took off 2 bases at V and 7 bases at J, with 18 bases between the two ends. There are 17 residues in the CDR3. CDR3 loop: CASSLRGPLREANVLTF. The DNA for the CDR3 is TGTGCCAGCAGTTTACGCGGGCCGCTCCGAGAAGCCAACGTCCTGACTTTC.

The chain is built from TRBV29-1 and TRBJ2-2; D is unresolved. Germline assignment: CDR1 SQVTM and CDR2 ANQGSEA. The CDR3 has 15 amino acids. Trimming left V 3 bases short and J 0 bases short, with 11 bases between. This chain's CDR3 is CSVDVSRTNTGELFF. For the CDR3, the DNA is TGCAGCGTTGATGTAAGTCGGACGAACACCGGGGAGCTGTTTTTT.

This clonotype was counted between two and nine times. CDR3 protein: CSVGLDYGYTF. The CDR3 DNA reads as TGCAGCGTTGGTCTGGACTATGGCTACACCTTC. This chain connects TRBV29-1 to TRBJ1-2, with D uncertain. The germline CDR1 and CDR2 sequences are SQVTM and ANQGSEA. V was trimmed by 4 bases and J by 3 bases, leaving 6 bases between them. The CDR3 loop spans 11 amino acids.

The J gene is TRBJ1-4, the V gene TRBV12-3 or TRBV12-4; D uncertain. Trimming stripped 5 bases from V and 8 bases from J, with 9 bases between. CDR3 length: 12 residues. The CDR3: CASSHPGEKLFF. The DNA of the CDR3 is TGTGCCAGCAGTCATCCGGGGGAAAAACTGTTTTTT.

The table lists this clonotype with a few counts. V usage is TRBV20-1 and J usage is TRBJ2-3; 13 bases fit TRBD2. Trimming removed 5 bases from V and 4 bases from J; junction bases left unmatched: 0. There are 13 residues in the CDR3. In germline, CDR1 is DFQATT, CDR2 SNEGSKA (reference sequence). CDR3 in amino acids: CSAGTSGADTQYF. DNA of the CDR3: TGCAGTGCTGGGACTAGCGGGGCAGATACGCAGTATTTT.

The rearrangement uses TRBV6-5 and TRBJ2-7, with 9 bases matching TRBD1. Unmatched junction bases numbered 4, after V lost 4 bases and J lost 3 bases. The CDR3 runs to 14 residues. CDR1 and CDR2 (germline): MNHEY, SVGAGI. The CDR3 sequence: CASSFGQGNYEQYF. The CDR3 DNA sequence: TGTGCCAGCAGTTTCGGACAGGGGAACTACGAGCAGTACTTC.

The chain carries TRBV20-1 and TRBJ2-3; no firm D call. The ends were cut back, 3 bases at V and 2 bases at J, with 9 bases in the middle. The CDR3 is 13 residues long. Germline values: CDR1 DFQATT, CDR2 SNEGSKA (reference sequence). This chain's CDR3 is CSARASNTDTQYF. The CDR3 coding sequence is TGCAGTGCTAGGGCTTCTAACACAGATACGCAGTATTTT.

The chain combines TRBV6-2 or TRBV6-3 with TRBJ2-2; D may be TRBD1 (7 bases). Trimming removed 7 bases from V and 1 base from J, with 19 bases in between. Looked up from germline, CDR1 is MNHEY and CDR2 is SVGEGT. This CDR3 is built from 17 residues. Here the CDR3 DNA reads TGTGCCAGCACCGACCCCAGGGGGGTCCGGAACACCGGGGAGCTGTTTTTT. Translated, it gives CASTDPRGVRNTGELFF.

V gene TRBV5-1 combines with J gene TRBJ1-1; D unresolved. Trimming took off 4 bases at V and 4 bases at J, with 17 bases between the two ends. The CDR3 length is 15 residues. The germline gives CDR1 SGHRS, CDR2 YFSETQ. The CDR3 spells CASSLLSGRLTEAFF. The CDR3 coding sequence is TGCGCCAGCAGCCTTCTTTCTGGGCGTCTCACTGAAGCTTTCTTT.